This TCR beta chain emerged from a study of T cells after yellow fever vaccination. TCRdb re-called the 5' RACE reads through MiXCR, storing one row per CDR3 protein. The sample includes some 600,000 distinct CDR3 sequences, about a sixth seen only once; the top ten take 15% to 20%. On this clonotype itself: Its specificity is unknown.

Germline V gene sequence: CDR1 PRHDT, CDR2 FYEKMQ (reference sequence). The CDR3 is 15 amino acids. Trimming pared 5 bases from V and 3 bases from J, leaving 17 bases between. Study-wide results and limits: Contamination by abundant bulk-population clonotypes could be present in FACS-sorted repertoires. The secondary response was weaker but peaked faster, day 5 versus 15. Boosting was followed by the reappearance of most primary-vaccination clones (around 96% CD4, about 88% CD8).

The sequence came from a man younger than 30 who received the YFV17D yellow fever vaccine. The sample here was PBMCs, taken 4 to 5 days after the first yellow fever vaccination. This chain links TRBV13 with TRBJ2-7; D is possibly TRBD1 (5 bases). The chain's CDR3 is CASSAYGQGVYEQYF. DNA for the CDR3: TGTGCCAGCAGCGCCTATGGACAAGGGGTCTACGAGCAGTACTTC.